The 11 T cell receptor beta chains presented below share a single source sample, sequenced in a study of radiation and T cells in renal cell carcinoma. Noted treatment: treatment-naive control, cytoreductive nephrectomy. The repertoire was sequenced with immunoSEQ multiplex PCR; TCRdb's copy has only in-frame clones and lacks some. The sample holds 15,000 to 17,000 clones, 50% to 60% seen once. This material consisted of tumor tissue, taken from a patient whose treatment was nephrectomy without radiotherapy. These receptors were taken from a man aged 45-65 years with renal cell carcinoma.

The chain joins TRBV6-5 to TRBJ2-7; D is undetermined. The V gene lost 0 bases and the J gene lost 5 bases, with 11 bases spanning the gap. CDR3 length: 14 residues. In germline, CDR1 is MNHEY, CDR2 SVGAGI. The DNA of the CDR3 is TGTGCCAGCAGTTACTCGCGTAATAGGAACGAGCAGTACTTC. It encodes CASSYSRNRNEQYF.

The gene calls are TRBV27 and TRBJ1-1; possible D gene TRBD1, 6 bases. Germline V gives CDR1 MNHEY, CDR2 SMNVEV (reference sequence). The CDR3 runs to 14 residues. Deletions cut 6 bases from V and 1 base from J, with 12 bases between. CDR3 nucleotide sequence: TGTGCCAGCAGGCGGGACACACAGAACACTGAAGCTTTCTTT. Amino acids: CASRRDTQNTEAFF.

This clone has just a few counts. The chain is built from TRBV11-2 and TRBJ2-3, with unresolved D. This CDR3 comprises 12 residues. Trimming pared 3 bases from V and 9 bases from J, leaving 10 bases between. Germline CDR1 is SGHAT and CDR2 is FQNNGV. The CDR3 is CASSFSPQTQYF. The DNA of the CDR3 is TGTGCCAGCAGCTTCTCGCCTCAGACGCAGTATTTT.

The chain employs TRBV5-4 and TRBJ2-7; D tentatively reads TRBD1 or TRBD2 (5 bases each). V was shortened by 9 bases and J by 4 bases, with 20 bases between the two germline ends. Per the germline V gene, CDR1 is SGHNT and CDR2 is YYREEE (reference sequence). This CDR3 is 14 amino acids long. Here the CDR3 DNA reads TGTGCCACGGGGAACGGGACGGAACTTTACGAGCAGTACTTC. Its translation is CATGNGTELYEQYF.

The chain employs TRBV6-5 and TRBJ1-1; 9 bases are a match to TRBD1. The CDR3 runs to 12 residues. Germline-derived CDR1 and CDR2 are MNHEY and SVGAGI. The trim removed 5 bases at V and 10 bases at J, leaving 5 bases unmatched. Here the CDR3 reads CASSRQGGRAFF. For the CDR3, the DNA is TGTGCCAGCAGTCGACAGGGGGGAAGAGCTTTCTTT.

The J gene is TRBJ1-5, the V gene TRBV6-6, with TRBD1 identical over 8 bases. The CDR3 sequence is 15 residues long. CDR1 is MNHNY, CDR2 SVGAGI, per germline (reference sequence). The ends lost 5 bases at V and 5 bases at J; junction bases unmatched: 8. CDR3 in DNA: TGTGCCAGCAGTAACCGGGACAGGTTCTATCAGCCCCAGCATTTT. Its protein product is CASSNRDRFYQPQHF.

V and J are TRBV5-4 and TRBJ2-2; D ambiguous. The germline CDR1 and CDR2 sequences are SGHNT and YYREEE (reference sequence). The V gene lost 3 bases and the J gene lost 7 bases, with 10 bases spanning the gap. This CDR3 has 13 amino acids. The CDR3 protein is CASSWAPDGELFF. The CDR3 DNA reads TGTGCCAGCAGCTGGGCCCCGGACGGGGAGCTGTTTTTT.

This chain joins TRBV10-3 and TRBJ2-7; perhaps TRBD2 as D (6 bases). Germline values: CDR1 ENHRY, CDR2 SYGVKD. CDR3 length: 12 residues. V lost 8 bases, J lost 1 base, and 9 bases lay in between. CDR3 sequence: CAIAEGSYEQYF. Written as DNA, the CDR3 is TGTGCCATCGCGGAGGGGTCCTACGAGCAGTACTTC.

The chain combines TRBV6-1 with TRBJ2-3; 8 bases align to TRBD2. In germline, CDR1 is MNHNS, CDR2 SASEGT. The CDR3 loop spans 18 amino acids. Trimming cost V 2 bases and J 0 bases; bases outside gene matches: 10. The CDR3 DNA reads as TGTGCCAGCAGTGAACTTCCGGGACTAGGTACCAGCACAGATACGCAGTATTTT. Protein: CASSELPGLGTSTDTQYF.

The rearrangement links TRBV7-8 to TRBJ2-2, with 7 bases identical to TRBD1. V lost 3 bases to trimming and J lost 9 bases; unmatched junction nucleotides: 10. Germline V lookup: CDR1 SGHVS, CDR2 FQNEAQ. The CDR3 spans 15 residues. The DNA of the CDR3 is TGTGCCAGCAGCTTGGGACAGCTAATAGGGAGGGAGCTGTTTTTT. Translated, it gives CASSLGQLIGRELFF.

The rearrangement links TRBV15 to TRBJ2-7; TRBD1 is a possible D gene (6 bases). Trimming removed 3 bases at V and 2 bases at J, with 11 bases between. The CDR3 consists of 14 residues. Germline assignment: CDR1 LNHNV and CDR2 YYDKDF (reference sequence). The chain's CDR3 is CATSSQGSTYEQYF. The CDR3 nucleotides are TGTGCCACCAGCAGCCAGGGGTCGACCTACGAGCAGTACTTC.